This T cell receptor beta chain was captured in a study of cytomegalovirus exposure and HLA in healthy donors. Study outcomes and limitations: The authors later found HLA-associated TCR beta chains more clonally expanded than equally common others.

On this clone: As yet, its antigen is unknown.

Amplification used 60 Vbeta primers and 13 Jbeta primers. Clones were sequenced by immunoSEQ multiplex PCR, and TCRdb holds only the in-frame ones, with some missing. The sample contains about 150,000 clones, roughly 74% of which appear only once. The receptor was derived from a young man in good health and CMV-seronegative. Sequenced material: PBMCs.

CDR3 in amino acids: CASSSGTGSTGELFF. For the CDR3, the DNA is TGTGCCAGCAGCTCGGGGACAGGGTCGACCGGGGAGCTGTTTTTT. The rearrangement links TRBV7-9 to TRBJ2-2, with 9 bases matching TRBD1. There are 15 residues in the CDR3. V shed 4 bases and J 5 bases; nucleotides not matched to a gene: 5. Germline V gene lookup returns CDR1 SEHNR and CDR2 FQNEAQ (reference sequence).